These 16 T cell receptor beta chains share one sample of origin, sequenced in a study of T cell repertoires in breast cancer. A second nested PCR with blocking oligonucleotides suppressed unpaired genes. TCRdb processed the emulsion pairing reads anew with MiXCR; each CDR3 protein has one entry. Here the sample spans roughly 40,000 distinct CDR3 sequences, 45% to 50% being singletons. The expanded emulsion RT-PCR method captured paired alpha and beta chains from CD8+ T cells. Material: CD8+ T cells. The receptors stem from a pool of human donors with breast cancer or a healthy control (not recorded which).

This clonotype has more than one count but fewer than ten. CDR3 sequence (DNA): TGCGCCAGCAGCTTGGCCTTTAGCGGGGGGGCCGGATCTGGGGCCAACGTCCTGACTTTC. It yields the protein CASSLAFSGGAGSGANVLTF. The J gene is TRBJ2-6, the V gene TRBV5-1; TRBD2 matches 11 bases. This CDR3 spans 20 amino acids. Germline lookup yields CDR1 SGHRS and CDR2 YFSETQ. Losses at the gene ends were 0 bases for V and 1 base for J; bases not matched to a gene: 9.

The chain employs TRBV10-3 and TRBJ1-5; tentatively, D is TRBD1 (6 bases). Germline V gene sequence: CDR1 ENHRY, CDR2 SYGVKD. The CDR3 sequence is 15 residues long. Trimming removed 11 bases at V and 1 base at J, with 18 bases between. CDR3 in DNA: TGTGCCTCGACCCGAAGGACAGAAAGCAATCAGCCCCAGCATTTT. Protein product: CASTRRTESNQPQHF.

This sequence joins TRBV24-1 and TRBJ2-3; TRBD1 matches at 8 bases. CDR1 KGHDR and CDR2 SFDVKD come from the germline V gene. The CDR3 has 18 amino acids. The junction had 14 bases not matched to a gene; V was cut back by 3 bases and J by 4 bases. The CDR3 spells CATSDPSQTGAGSDTQYF. DNA for the CDR3: TGTGCCACCAGTGATCCTTCGCAGACAGGGGCAGGGTCAGATACGCAGTATTTT.

The chain employs TRBV15 and TRBJ1-1; 9 positions agree with TRBD1. The V and J ends lost 6 bases and 4 bases, in that order; junction bases with no gene match: 15. The CDR3 covers 17 residues. CDR1 LNHNV and CDR2 YYDKDF come from the germline V gene (reference sequence). CDR3 region: CATRTTGGVRVSTEAFF. The CDR3 nucleotides are TGTGCCACCAGAACGACAGGGGGGGTAAGGGTAAGCACTGAAGCTTTCTTT.

Notes on this clonotype: A read error may be the cause here, since a much bigger clone is one base away. The chain couples TRBV27 to TRBJ2-7; weak D call: TRBD1 (5 bases). The CDR3 covers 13 residues. Germline values: CDR1 MNHEY, CDR2 SMNVEV (reference sequence). CDR3 residues: CAGSRLGAYEQYF. CDR3 coding DNA: TGTGCCGGCAGCCGGTTAGGGGCCTACGAGCAGTACTTC.

The rearrangement joins TRBV7-2 to TRBJ2-5; tentative D call: TRBD2 (6 bases). Trimming removed 1 base from V and 4 bases from J, with 13 bases in between. The CDR3 has 15 amino acids. Germline V CDR1 and CDR2: SGHTA, FQGNSA. The CDR3 DNA sequence: TGTGCCAGCAGCTTAGTAGGCGGGGTCGTAGAGACCCAGTACTTC. It codes for CASSLVGGVVETQYF.

The rearrangement uses TRBV7-9 and TRBJ2-7; TRBD2 aligns across 9 bases. This CDR3 has 22 residues. Germline CDR1 SEHNR, CDR2 FQNEAQ (reference sequence). J was trimmed by 2 bases and V by 0 bases; bases with no gene match: 23. The CDR3 spells CASSLAGGTSKGAMSNAYEQYF. CDR3 sequence (DNA): TGTGCCAGCAGCTTAGCGGGTGGGACTAGCAAGGGAGCGATGAGTAACGCCTACGAGCAGTACTTC.

The chain has TRBV15 and TRBJ2-5; no clear D. The CDR3 is 12 residues long. CDR1 LNHNV and CDR2 YYDKDF come from the germline V gene (reference sequence). The ends were cut back, 0 bases at V and 4 bases at J, with 3 bases in the middle. CDR3 in amino acids: CATSRDAETQYF. Written as DNA, the CDR3 is TGTGCCACCAGCAGAGATGCAGAGACCCAGTACTTC. The whole variable domain, filled in from reference TRBV15 and TRBJ2-5, reads DAMVIQNPRYQVTQFGKPVTLSCSQTLNHNVMYWYQQKSSQAPKLLFHYYDKDFNNEADTPDNFQSRRPNTSFCFLDIRSPGLGDTAMYLCATSRDAETQYFGPGTRLLVL.

Notes on this clonotype: A much larger clonotype is one base distant, so this may be a read error. V is TRBV6-2 or TRBV6-3 and J is TRBJ1-5, with a possible D match to TRBD1 (5 bases). There are 8 residues in the CDR3. Trimming cost V 11 bases and J 15 bases, with 11 bases left between them. Germline CDR1 MNHEY, CDR2 SVGEGT. The CDR3 region is CAVEGRHF. CDR3 in DNA: TGTGCCGTCGAGGGACGGCATTTT.

This clonotype occurred a few times. This chain joins TRBV5-1 and TRBJ2-6; D is unresolved. The CDR3 contains 16 residues. Germline CDR1 is SGHRS and CDR2 is YFSETQ. V was pared by 3 bases and J by 0 bases, with 10 bases between. This CDR3 reads CASSSIRASGANVLTF. In nucleotides, the CDR3 is TGCGCCAGCAGCTCGATAAGGGCCTCTGGGGCCAACGTCCTGACTTTC.

This chain joins TRBV6-5 and TRBJ2-7; D is perhaps TRBD2 (5 bases). The CDR3 totals 18 residues. Trimming shortened V by 5 bases and J by 2 bases, and 25 bases separated the two germline ends. Germline CDR1 is MNHEY and CDR2 is SVGAGI. The CDR3 reads CASSEASTLGEPPYEQYF. Here the CDR3 DNA reads TGTGCCAGCAGTGAAGCTTCTACTCTCGGGGAGCCGCCCTACGAGCAGTACTTC.

The chain joins TRBV20-1 to TRBJ2-7, with 9 bases aligning to TRBD1. The germline V gene encodes CDR1 DFQATT and CDR2 SNEGSKA (reference sequence). Losses at the gene ends were 2 bases for V and 1 base for J; bases not matched to a gene: 6. The CDR3 loop spans 15 amino acids. Written as DNA, the CDR3 is TGCAGTGCTAGATTGGGGGACAGGGAATCCTACGAGCAGTACTTC. It yields the protein CSARLGDRESYEQYF.

The gene calls are TRBV10-3 and TRBJ1-1, with D hard to call. The CDR3 runs to 14 residues. V was clipped by 4 bases and J by 1 base, with 10 bases between them. The germline V gene has CDR1 ENHRY and CDR2 SYGVKD. CDR3 sequence: CAISGGQENTEAFF. In nucleotides, the CDR3 is TGTGCCATCAGTGGAGGTCAGGAGAACACTGAAGCTTTCTTT.

V gene TRBV6-1 combines with J gene TRBJ2-7, with unresolved D. The V and J ends lost 5 bases and 6 bases respectively, with 14 bases between them. CDR1 and CDR2 (germline): MNHNS, SASEGT. The CDR3 runs to 13 residues. The CDR3 loop reads CASSLGPNSEQYF. The CDR3 region has the DNA TGTGCCAGCAGTCTGGGCCCGAACTCCGAGCAGTACTTC.

This clonotype was seen repeatedly, ten times or more. J is TRBJ2-3 and V is TRBV4-1, with D perhaps being TRBD1 or TRBD2 (5 bases each). From germline, CDR1 is MGHRA and CDR2 YSYEKL. CDR3 length equals 18 residues. Trimming stripped 3 bases from V and 0 bases from J, with 19 bases between. The CDR3 coding sequence is TGCGCCAGCAGCCAGCAACGCCGGGACCGAGAGAGCACAGATACGCAGTATTTT. This sequence encodes CASSQQRRDRESTDTQYF.

Of note for this clonotype: Possible read error: a much larger clone is one base away. The CDR3 spells CATRAELLTDTQHF. DNA of the CDR3: TGTGCCACCAGGGCGGAGCTCCTCACAGATACGCAGCATTTT. The chain couples TRBV15 to TRBJ2-3; D is undetermined. The J call is doubtful: the DNA matches TRBJ1-5 better. This CDR3 is 14 amino acids long. Germline loops: CDR1 LNHNV, CDR2 YYDKDF (reference sequence).